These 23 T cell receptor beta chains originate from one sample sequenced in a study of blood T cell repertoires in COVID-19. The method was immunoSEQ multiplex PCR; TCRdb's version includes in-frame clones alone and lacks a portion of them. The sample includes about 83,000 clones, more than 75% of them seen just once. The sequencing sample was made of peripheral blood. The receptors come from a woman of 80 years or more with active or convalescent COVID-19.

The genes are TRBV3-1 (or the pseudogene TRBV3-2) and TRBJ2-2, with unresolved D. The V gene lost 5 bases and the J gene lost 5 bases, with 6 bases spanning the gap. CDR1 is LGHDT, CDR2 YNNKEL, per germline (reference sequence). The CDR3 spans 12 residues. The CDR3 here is CASSERTGELFF. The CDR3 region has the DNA TGTGCCAGCAGCGAGAGAACCGGGGAGCTGTTTTTT.

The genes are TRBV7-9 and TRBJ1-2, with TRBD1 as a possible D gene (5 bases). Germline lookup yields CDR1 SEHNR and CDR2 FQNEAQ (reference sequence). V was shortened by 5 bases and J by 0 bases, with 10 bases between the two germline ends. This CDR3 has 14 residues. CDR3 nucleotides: TGTGCCAGCAGCCCCTGGGACTCTAACTATGGCTACACCTTC. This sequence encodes CASSPWDSNYGYTF.

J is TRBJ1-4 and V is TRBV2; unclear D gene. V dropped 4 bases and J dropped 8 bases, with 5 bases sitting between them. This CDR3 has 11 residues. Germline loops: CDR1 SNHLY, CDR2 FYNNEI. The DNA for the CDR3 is TGTGCCAGCAGTGCGAGCGAAAAACTGTTTTTT. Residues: CASSASEKLFF. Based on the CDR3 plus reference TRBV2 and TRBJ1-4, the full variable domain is EPEVTQTPSHQVTQMGQEVILRCVPISNHLYFYWYRQILGQKVEFLVSFYNNEISEKSEIFDDQFSVERPDGSNFTLKIRSTKLEDSAMYFCASSASEKLFFGSGTQLSVL.

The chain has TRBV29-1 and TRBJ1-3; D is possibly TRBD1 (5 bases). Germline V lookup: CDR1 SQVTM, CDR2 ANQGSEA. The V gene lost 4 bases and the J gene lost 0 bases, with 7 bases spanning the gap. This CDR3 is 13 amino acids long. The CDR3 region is CSVAGFSGNTIYF. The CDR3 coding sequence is TGCAGCGTTGCAGGGTTCTCTGGAAACACCATATATTTT.

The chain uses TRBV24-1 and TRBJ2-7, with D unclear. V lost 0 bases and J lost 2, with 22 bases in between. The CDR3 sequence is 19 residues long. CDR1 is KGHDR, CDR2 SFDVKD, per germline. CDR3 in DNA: TGTGCCACCAGTGATTTGCGCTCTTGGGCACACCCGGTAACCTACGAGCAGTACTTC. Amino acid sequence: CATSDLRSWAHPVTYEQYF.

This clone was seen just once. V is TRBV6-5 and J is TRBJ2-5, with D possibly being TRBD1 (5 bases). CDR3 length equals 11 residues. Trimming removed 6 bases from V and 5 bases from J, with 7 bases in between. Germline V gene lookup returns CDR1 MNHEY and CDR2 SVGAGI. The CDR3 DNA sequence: TGTGCCAGCAGCCCAGGGGAGACCCAGTACTTC. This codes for CASSPGETQYF.

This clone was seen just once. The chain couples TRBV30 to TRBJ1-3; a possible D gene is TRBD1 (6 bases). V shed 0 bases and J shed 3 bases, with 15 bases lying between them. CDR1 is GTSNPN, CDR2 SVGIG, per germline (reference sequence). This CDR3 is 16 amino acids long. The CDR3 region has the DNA TGTGCCTGGAGTGTAACGGGGCAGGGGTTTGGAAACACCATATATTTT. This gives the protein CAWSVTGQGFGNTIYF.

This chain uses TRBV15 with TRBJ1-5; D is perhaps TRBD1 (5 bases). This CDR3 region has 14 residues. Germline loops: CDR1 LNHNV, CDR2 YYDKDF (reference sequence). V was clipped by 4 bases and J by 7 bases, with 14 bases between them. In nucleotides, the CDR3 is TGTGCCACCAGCATCCAGGGTACAAAACAGCCCCAGCATTTT. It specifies CATSIQGTKQPQHF.

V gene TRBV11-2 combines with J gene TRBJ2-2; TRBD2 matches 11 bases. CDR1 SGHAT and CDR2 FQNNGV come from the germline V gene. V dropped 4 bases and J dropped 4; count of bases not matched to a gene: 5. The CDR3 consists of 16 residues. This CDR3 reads CASSSRTSGFTGELFF. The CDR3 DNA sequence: TGTGCCAGCAGCTCTAGGACTAGCGGGTTCACCGGGGAGCTGTTTTTT.

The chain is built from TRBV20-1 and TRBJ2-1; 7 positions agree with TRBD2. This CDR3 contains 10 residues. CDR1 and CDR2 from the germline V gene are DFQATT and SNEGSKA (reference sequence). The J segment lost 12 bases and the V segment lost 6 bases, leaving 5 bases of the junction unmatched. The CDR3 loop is CSAMGGVQFF. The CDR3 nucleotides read TGCAGTGCCATGGGGGGGGTGCAGTTCTTC.

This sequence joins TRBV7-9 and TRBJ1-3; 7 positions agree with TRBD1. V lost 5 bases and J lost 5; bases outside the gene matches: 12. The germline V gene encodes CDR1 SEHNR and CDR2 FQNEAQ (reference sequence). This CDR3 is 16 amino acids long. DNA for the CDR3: TGTGCCAGCAGCGGGACAGTTGGGTTTGGCAGAAACACCATATATTTT. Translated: CASSGTVGFGRNTIYF.

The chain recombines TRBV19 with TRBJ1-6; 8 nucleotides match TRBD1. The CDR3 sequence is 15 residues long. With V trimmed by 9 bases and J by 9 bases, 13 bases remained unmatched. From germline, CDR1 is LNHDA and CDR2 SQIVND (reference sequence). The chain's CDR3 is CARRGAGGLGSPLHF. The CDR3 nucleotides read TGTGCCAGGCGAGGGGCAGGGGGCCTTGGTTCACCCCTCCACTTT.

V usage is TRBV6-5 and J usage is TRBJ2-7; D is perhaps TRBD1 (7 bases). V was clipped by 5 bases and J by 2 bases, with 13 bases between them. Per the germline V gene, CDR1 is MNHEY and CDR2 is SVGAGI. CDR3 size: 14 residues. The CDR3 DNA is TGTGCCAGCAGTCGACAGGGAGGACCCTACGAGCAGTACTTC. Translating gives CASSRQGGPYEQYF.

The CDR3 loop is CASSLSPDSTGELFF. The CDR3 nucleotides are TGCGCCAGCAGCTTGAGTCCTGACAGCACCGGGGAGCTGTTTTTT. The rearrangement joins TRBV5-1 to TRBJ2-2; a weak D match, TRBD1 (5 bases). V was cut by 1 base and J by 4 bases, with 11 bases left in between. The CDR3 totals 15 residues. In germline, CDR1 is SGHRS, CDR2 YFSETQ. The whole variable domain, filled in from reference TRBV5-1 and TRBJ2-2, reads KAGVTQTPRYLIKTRGQQVTLSCSPISGHRSVSWYQQTPGQGLQFLFEYFSETQRNKGNFPGRFSGRQFSNSRSEMNVSTLELGDSALYLCASSLSPDSTGELFFGEGSRLTVL.

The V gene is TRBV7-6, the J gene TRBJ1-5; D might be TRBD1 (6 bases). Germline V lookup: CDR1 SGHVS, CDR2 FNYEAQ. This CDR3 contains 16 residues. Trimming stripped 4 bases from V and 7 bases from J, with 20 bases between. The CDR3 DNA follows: TGTGCCAGCAGCTCAGAGACAGGCCCAACAGGGCAGCCCCAGCATTTT. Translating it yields CASSSETGPTGQPQHF.

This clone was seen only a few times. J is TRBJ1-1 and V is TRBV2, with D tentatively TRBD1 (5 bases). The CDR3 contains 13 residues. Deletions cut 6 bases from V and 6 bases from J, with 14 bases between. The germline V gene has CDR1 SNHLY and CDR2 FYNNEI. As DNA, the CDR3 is TGTGCCAGCAGCTTGGGGGGTCTGGCTGAAGCTTTCTTT. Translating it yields CASSLGGLAEAFF.

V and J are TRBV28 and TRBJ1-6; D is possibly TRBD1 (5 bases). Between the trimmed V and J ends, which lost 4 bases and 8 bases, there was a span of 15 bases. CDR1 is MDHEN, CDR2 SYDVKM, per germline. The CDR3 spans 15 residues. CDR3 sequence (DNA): TGTGCCAGCAGTTCGGAGACAGTCTCCTATTCACCCCTCCACTTT. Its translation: CASSSETVSYSPLHF.

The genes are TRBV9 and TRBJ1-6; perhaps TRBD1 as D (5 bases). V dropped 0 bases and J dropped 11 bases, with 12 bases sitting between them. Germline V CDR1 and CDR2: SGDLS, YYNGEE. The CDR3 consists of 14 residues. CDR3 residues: CASSVGQGLPPLHF. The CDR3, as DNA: TGTGCCAGCAGCGTAGGGCAGGGCCTGCCACCCCTCCACTTT.

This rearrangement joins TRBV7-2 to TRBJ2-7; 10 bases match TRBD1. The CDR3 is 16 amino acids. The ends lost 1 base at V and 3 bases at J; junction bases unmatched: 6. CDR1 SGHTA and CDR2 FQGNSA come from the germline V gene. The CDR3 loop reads CASSLGWGDRGYEQYF. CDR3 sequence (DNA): TGTGCCAGCAGCTTAGGATGGGGGGACAGGGGCTACGAGCAGTACTTC.

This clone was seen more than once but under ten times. In DNA form, the CDR3 reads TGTGCCAGCAGTGAACAGGGGCCTCTGTACGAGCAGTACTTC. It yields the protein CASSEQGPLYEQYF. This rearrangement joins TRBV28 to TRBJ2-7; 7 bases agree with TRBD1. Germline loops: CDR1 MDHEN, CDR2 SYDVKM. This CDR3 is 14 amino acids long. V lost 5 bases and J lost 4; bases outside the gene matches: 8.

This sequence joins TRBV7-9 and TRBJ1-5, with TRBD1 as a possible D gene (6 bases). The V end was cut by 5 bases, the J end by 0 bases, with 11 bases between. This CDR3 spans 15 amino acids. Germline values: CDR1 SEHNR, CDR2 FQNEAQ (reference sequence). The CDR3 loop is CASSPRGGSNQPQHF. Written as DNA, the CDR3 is TGTGCCAGCAGCCCGAGGGGGGGTAGCAATCAGCCCCAGCATTTT.

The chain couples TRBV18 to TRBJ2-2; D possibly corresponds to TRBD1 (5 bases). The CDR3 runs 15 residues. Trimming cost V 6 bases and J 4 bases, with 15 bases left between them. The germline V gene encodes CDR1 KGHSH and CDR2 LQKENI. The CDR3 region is CASSPPGQGTGELFF. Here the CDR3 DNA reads TGTGCCAGCTCCCCCCCTGGGCAGGGCACCGGGGAGCTGTTTTTT.

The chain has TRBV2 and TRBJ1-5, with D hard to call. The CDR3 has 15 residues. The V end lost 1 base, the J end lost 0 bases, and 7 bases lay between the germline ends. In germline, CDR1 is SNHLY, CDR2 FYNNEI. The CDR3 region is CASSEGPISNQPQHF. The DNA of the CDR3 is TGTGCCAGCAGTGAAGGGCCGATTAGCAATCAGCCCCAGCATTTT.